This entry describes one TCR beta chain. The data derive from a study of blood T cell repertoires in COVID-19. Turning to the study itself: The analysed material was cDNA or gDNA that came from T cells, B-cell-depleted T cells, or PBMCs.

Unmatched junction bases numbered 7, after V lost 5 bases and J lost 5 bases. Looked up from germline, CDR1 is LGHNT and CDR2 is FRNRAP. This CDR3 contains 14 residues. How the authors handled the data: From reference gene primer amplification, estimates of nucleated cell counts were derived. TCRdb's table, derived via immunoSEQ multiplex PCR, lists solely in-frame clones and lacks some. V, J and clone size are those of that table, while D and trimming were read from the DNA. The table lists more than 65,000 clones, around 76% of them singletons. The chain employs TRBV12-5 and TRBJ1-1; 8 positions agree with TRBD1. The clonotype comes from a woman of 80 years or more with active or convalescent COVID-19. Specimen: peripheral blood. The CDR3, as DNA: TGTGCTAGTGGTCCCAGGGACAGGAGGACTGAAGCTTTCTTT. It translates to CASGPRDRRTEAFF.